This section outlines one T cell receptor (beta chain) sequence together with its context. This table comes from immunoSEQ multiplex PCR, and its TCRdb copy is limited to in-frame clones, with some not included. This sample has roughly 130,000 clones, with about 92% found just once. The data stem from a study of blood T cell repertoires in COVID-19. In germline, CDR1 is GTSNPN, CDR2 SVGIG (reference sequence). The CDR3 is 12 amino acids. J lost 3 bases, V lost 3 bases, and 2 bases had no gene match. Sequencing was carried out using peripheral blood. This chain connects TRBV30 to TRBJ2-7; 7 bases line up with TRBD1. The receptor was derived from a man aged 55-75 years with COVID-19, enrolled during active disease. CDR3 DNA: TGTGCCTGGAGGGACAGGTACTACGAGCAGTACTTC. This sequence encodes CAWRDRYYEQYF.